This is a list of T cell receptor beta chains from one sample in a study of early T cells in non-severe SARS-CoV-2 infection. TCRdb reprocessed the 5' RACE reads via MiXCR and lists one record per CDR3 protein. The profile covers some 80,000 distinct CDR3 sequences, with roughly 13% appearing a single time and around 1.5% taken by the ten largest. Sequenced: whole blood. The origin of the receptors is an adult who was a healthcare worker with PCR-confirmed SARS-CoV-2 infection or an uninfected control (not recorded which). Each CDR3 is given with its conserved first and last residue. A D gene is named only where the DNA matches it firmly. Clone size is given for some rows only: seen once, a few or many times, or a class if the clone is expanded.

clone size	V gene	J gene	D gene	CDR3 DNA	CDR3 protein
medium-sized	TRBV11-2	TRBJ2-7	-	TGTGCCAGCAGCTCCGACCCCAGGGGCGGGGAGCAGTACTTC	CASSSDPRGGEQYF
many	TRBV20-1	TRBJ1-3	-	TGCAGTGCTAGAGATCTTAACGCTGCCTCTGGAAACACCATATATTTT	CSARDLNAASGNTIYF
many	TRBV12-5	TRBJ2-7	-	TGTGCTAGTGGTTCTCAGGGTTTGGCCTACGAGCAGTACTTC	CASGSQGLAYEQYF
-	TRBV7-9	TRBJ2-1	-	TGTGCCAGCAGCTCCGGGACCCCCCGGGTCGATGAGCAGTTCTTC	CASSSGTPRVDEQFF
-	TRBV20-1	TRBJ2-1	-	TGCAGTGCTAGATACCGGGACGAGCAGTTCTTC	CSARYRDEQFF
many	TRBV27	TRBJ1-2	-	TGTGCCAGCAGTTTAGAGGGAAAAGCCGCGTATGGCTACACCTTC	CASSLEGKAAYGYTF
many	TRBV12-3/TRBV12-4	TRBJ2-7	TRBD1	TGTGCCAGCAGTTTTGAGACAGGGTTCGGGTCCTACGAGCAGTACTTC	CASSFETGFGSYEQYF
many	TRBV6-2/TRBV6-3	TRBJ1-1	-	TGTGCCAGCAGTTACACCCGCTGGTCCTTTGGGCCTGAAGCTTTCTTT	CASSYTRWSFGPEAFF
few	TRBV11-2	TRBJ2-7	TRBD1	TGTGCCAGCAGCTCACCGTTTGAGGGACAGGGTGCTGCGAAGTACTTC	CASSSPFEGQGAAKYF
many	TRBV7-3	TRBJ1-2	-	TGTGCCAGCAGCTCCTCGCAGGGAACCCCCTCTGGCTACACCTTC	CASSSSQGTPSGYTF
once	TRBV6-5	TRBJ1-1	TRBD1	TGTGCCAGCAGTTACTCGACAGGGATTCAGCGGGGAACTGAAGCTTTCTTT	CASSYSTGIQRGTEAFF
few	TRBV19	TRBJ1-2	-	TGTGCCAGTAGTTTGACGCATCTTTATGGCTACACCTTC	CASSLTHLYGYTF
many	TRBV5-4	TRBJ1-1	-	TGTGCCAGCCGCAGACGGGACACAAACACTGAAGCTTTCTTT	CASRRRDTNTEAFF
few	TRBV12-3/TRBV12-4	TRBJ1-2	-	TGTGCCAGCAGCCCGCACACCAGGGACTATGGCTACACCTTC	CASSPHTRDYGYTF
-	TRBV20-1	TRBJ1-1	-	TGCAGTGCTCTGAGGACTGAAGCTTTCTTT	CSALRTEAFF
few	TRBV6-5	TRBJ2-3	-	TGTGCCAGCAGTTTTCGACAGCGCACAGATACGCAGTATTTT	CASSFRQRTDTQYF
-	TRBV6-1	TRBJ1-3	-	TGTGCCGGCAGTCAGAATTCCGGGGGCACCATATATTTT	CAGSQNSGGTIYF
many	TRBV6-6	TRBJ1-5	TRBD1	TGTGCCAGCAGTTTCTGGAATGACAGGGGAGATCAGCCCCAGCATTTT	CASSFWNDRGDQPQHF
-	TRBV18	TRBJ2-3	TRBD2	TGTGCCAGCTCACCACCGCTAGCGGGGGACACCCATGATACGCAGTATTTT	CASSPPLAGDTHDTQYF
many	TRBV5-1	TRBJ2-1	TRBD1	TGCGCCAGTTCTCCTGGACAGGCCGATTACAATGAGCAGTTCTTC	CASSPGQADYNEQFF
many	TRBV10-3	TRBJ1-1	TRBD1	TGTGCCATCAGCGAGGGACAGGGAAGAGCTTTCTTT	CAISEGQGRAFF
-	TRBV12-5	TRBJ1-2	-	TGTGCTAGTGGTTTGGCCCGGTCGTGGGACTATGGCTACACCTTC	CASGLARSWDYGYTF
-	TRBV7-9	TRBJ1-1	-	TGTGCCAGCAGCTTAGCGGCGGTGAACACTGAAGCTTTCTTT	CASSLAAVNTEAFF
few	TRBV7-2	TRBJ1-1	-	TGTGCCAGCAGCGTAGACGTGCGGAACACTGAAGCTTTCTTT	CASSVDVRNTEAFF
-	TRBV20-1	TRBJ2-7	TRBD2	TGCAGTGCTGCCCTAGCGGGGTCCTACGAGCAGTACTTC	CSAALAGSYEQYF
many	TRBV11-2	TRBJ2-7	-	TGTGCCAGCAGCTTTGCCCTTTACTACGAGCAGTACTTC	CASSFALYYEQYF
many	TRBV6-2/TRBV6-3	TRBJ1-1	-	TGTGCCAGCAGTTACCGGACTTTCCGCCGCGCTGAAGCTTTCTTT	CASSYRTFRRAEAFF
-	TRBV12-5	TRBJ2-1	TRBD1	TGTGCTAGTGGTCGGGACAGGGTCAGCTACAATGAGCAGTTCTTC	CASGRDRVSYNEQFF
-	TRBV29-1	TRBJ2-2	TRBD1	TGCAGCGGGCAGGGGGACACCGGGGAGCTGTTTTTT	CSGQGDTGELFF
many	TRBV20-1	TRBJ2-2	TRBD2	TGCAGTGCCCGCCGGGGGGATATGGACACCGGGGAGCTGTTTTTT	CSARRGDMDTGELFF
many	TRBV6-5	TRBJ1-2	-	TGTGCCAGCAGTTACTCTTCCCAGGGGTATGGCTACACCTTC	CASSYSSQGYGYTF